This TCR beta chain was identified in a study of blood T cells in healthy people across ages. Primers used in a second PCR of about 7 to 12 cycles were a sample-barcoded 5' primer and a J-beta primer mix. Researchers report that a template-switch adaptor with 12 random nucleotides tagged each cDNA molecule. TCRdb independently ran MiXCR on the 5' RACE reads; one entry per CDR3 protein. The data hold 650,000 to 800,000 distinct CDR3 sequences, with more than 40% observed a single time. Every sample yielded at least 6 million isolated PBMCs. The germline V gene encodes CDR1 SGHVS and CDR2 FNYEAQ. There are 16 residues in the CDR3. As to this clonotype: An end of the junction differs from the germline gene, which may be a read error.

V gene TRBV7-6 combines with J gene TRBJ2-6; 7 nucleotides align to TRBD1. This clonotype was obtained from a man aged 55 to 69 in good health. The sequencing sample was made of blood. The CDR3 DNA is TGTGCCAGCAGCCTAGACAGGGCTTCTGGGGCCGACGTCCTGACTTTC. It is translated as CASSLDRASGADVLTF.